This entry describes one TCR beta chain. What it binds is unknown. Germline values: CDR1 MNHEY, CDR2 SVGAGI. The CDR3 has 12 residues. Between the trimmed V and J ends, which lost 4 bases and 8 bases, there was a span of 9 bases. This sample stems from a study of CD8 T cells in Susac syndrome. Study results and limitations: As the study acknowledged, the number of individuals in its TCR sequencing and HLA analysis was relatively small.

Reverse transcription of about 0.5 to 1 ug RNA was carried out with random hexamers. Each CDR3 protein is one row after TCRdb ran MiXCR on the immunoSEQ multiplex PCR reads. The sample lists some 450,000 distinct CDR3 sequences, approximately 85% seen once, with roughly 0.11% in the top ten. The V gene is TRBV6-5, the J gene TRBJ2-1; no clear D gene. The TCR sequence derives from a human donor with multiple sclerosis. Sequenced material: CD8+ T cells from PBMCs. The CDR3 region is CASSFAGHEQFF. The DNA of the CDR3 is TGTGCCAGCAGTTTCGCTGGTCATGAGCAGTTCTTC.